The 15 T cell receptor beta chains presented below share a single source sample, sequenced in a study of blood T cell repertoires in COVID-19. This table comes from immunoSEQ multiplex PCR, and its TCRdb copy is limited to in-frame clones, with some not included. This table holds over 45,000 clones, about four fifths found once. The material sequenced was peripheral blood. The receptors originated from a human donor in a cohort sampled during active or convalescent COVID-19.

The chain combines TRBV12-3 or TRBV12-4 with TRBJ2-3; perhaps TRBD2 as D (6 bases). The V gene lost 7 bases and the J gene lost 0 bases, with 8 bases spanning the gap. There are 13 residues in the CDR3. Here the CDR3 reads CASTGTSTDTQYF. CDR3 bases: TGTGCCAGCACCGGGACTAGCACAGATACGCAGTATTTT.

The rearrangement links TRBV3-1 (or the pseudogene TRBV3-2) to TRBJ2-1, with D uncertain. Trimming pared 2 bases from V and 8 bases from J, leaving 4 bases between. Germline CDR1 reads LGHDT; CDR2 reads YNNKEL (reference sequence). CDR3 length: 11 amino acids. CDR3 DNA: TGTGCCAGCAGCCAACTAGATGAGCAGTTCTTC. Its protein is CASSQLDEQFF.

This clone was seen a handful of times. V usage is TRBV18 and J usage is TRBJ1-1; 7 positions match TRBD1. Germline CDR1 KGHSH, CDR2 LQKENI. This CDR3 has 15 amino acids. Trimming took 2 bases from V and 3 from J; bases not matched to a gene: 6. The CDR3 spells CASSPAGGPYTEAFF. The CDR3, as DNA: TGTGCCAGCTCACCAGCAGGGGGACCCTACACTGAAGCTTTCTTT.

This chain connects TRBV6-5 to TRBJ2-5; 7 nucleotides agree with TRBD1. V was pared by 6 bases and J by 1 base, with 8 bases of the junction left unmatched. The CDR3 has 15 amino acids. In germline, CDR1 is MNHEY, CDR2 SVGAGI. CDR3 residues: CASSPGQTLQETQYF. DNA for the CDR3: TGTGCCAGCAGCCCGGGACAGACCCTCCAAGAGACCCAGTACTTC.

This chain uses TRBV14 with TRBJ2-3; 11 bases map to TRBD2. This CDR3 spans 16 amino acids. The germline CDR1 and CDR2 sequences are SGHDN and FVKESK. The ends lost 6 bases at V and 3 bases at J; junction bases unmatched: 8. CDR3 loop: CASRKTSGDWTDTQYF. The CDR3 coding sequence is TGTGCCAGCAGGAAGACTAGCGGGGATTGGACAGATACGCAGTATTTT.

The CDR3 DNA sequence: TGTGCCAGCAGTTACCGGGGGCCCCAGCATTTT. Its protein product is CASSYRGPQHF. The gene calls are TRBV6-2 or TRBV6-3 and TRBJ1-5; no reliable D call. The CDR3 length is 11 residues. The germline CDR1 and CDR2 sequences are MNHEY and SVGEGT. Trimming removed 2 bases from V and 9 bases from J, with 5 bases in between.

V is TRBV27 and J is TRBJ1-1; TRBD1 aligns across 7 bases. The V segment lost 8 bases and the J segment 4 bases; nucleotides outside the gene matches: 7. The CDR3 runs to 13 residues. CDR1 is MNHEY and CDR2 is SMNVEV in the germline V gene (reference sequence). In DNA form, the CDR3 reads TGTGCCAGCTCCGGGACAGTGGTCACTGAAGCTTTCTTT. Encoded protein: CASSGTVVTEAFF.

The chain employs TRBV6-4 and TRBJ2-7; 9 bases line up with TRBD2. There are 15 residues in the CDR3. The V gene end was trimmed by 3 bases and the J gene end by 1 base; junction bases not matched to a gene: 4. The germline V gene has CDR1 MRHNA and CDR2 SNTAGT. CDR3 residues: CASSERAGGSYEQYF. DNA for the CDR3: TGTGCCAGCAGTGAAAGGGCGGGGGGGTCCTACGAGCAGTACTTC.

The chain uses TRBV30 and TRBJ2-7; 11 bases are shared with TRBD2. Trimming at V came to 1 base and at J to 0 bases, leaving 11 bases not matched to a gene. Per the germline V gene, CDR1 is GTSNPN and CDR2 is SVGIG (reference sequence). CDR3 length: 18 residues. CDR3 coding DNA: TGTGCCTGGAGTGCCTTTCGGACTAGCGGGCGTAACTCCTACGAGCAGTACTTC. Amino acids: CAWSAFRTSGRNSYEQYF.

The J gene is TRBJ2-7, the V gene TRBV9; a possible D gene is TRBD2 (6 bases). Deletions cut 0 bases from V and 3 bases from J, with 13 bases between. The CDR3 runs 15 residues. In germline, CDR1 is SGDLS, CDR2 YYNGEE. Here the CDR3 DNA reads TGTGCCAGCAGCGTAGGTGATAGCGGACTCTACGAGCAGTACTTC. Translated, it gives CASSVGDSGLYEQYF.

This clone showed up just once. This chain links TRBV3-1 (or the pseudogene TRBV3-2) with TRBJ2-5, with TRBD2 as a possible D gene (6 bases). Trimming cost V 6 bases and J 0 bases, with 14 bases left between them. Germline V gives CDR1 LGHDT, CDR2 YNNKEL (reference sequence). There are 15 residues in the CDR3. The CDR3 loop reads CASRPGLANQETQYF. In DNA, the CDR3 is TGTGCCAGCAGGCCCGGGCTAGCGAACCAAGAGACCCAGTACTTC.

A remark on this clone: At one end, the junction sequence differs from germline, possibly due to a read error. The CDR3 DNA follows: TGTGCCCGCAGCGCAGCTCAAGCGGGGGGGGGTGACCTCAATGAGCAGTTCTTC. This translates into CARSAAQAGGGDLNEQFF. This chain connects TRBV9 to TRBJ2-1; 10 bases agree with TRBD2. The germline V gene has CDR1 SGDLS and CDR2 YYNGEE. CDR3 length: 18 amino acids.

The J gene is TRBJ2-4, the V gene TRBV7-6, with 8 bases matching TRBD1. V was pared by 5 bases and J by 6 bases, with 12 bases of the junction left unmatched. Germline V CDR1 and CDR2: SGHVS, FNYEAQ. CDR3 length: 16 residues. CDR3 region: CASSPTPGQGGNIQYF. CDR3 in DNA: TGTGCCAGCAGCCCCACCCCTGGACAGGGTGGAAACATTCAGTACTTC.

This clone was observed a handful of times. The chain carries TRBV6-5 and TRBJ2-7; 7 bases are shared with TRBD1. The germline V gene encodes CDR1 MNHEY and CDR2 SVGAGI. The CDR3 is 13 residues long. The junction had 9 bases not matched to a gene; V was cut back by 6 bases and J by 7 bases. The CDR3 sequence: CASSPQQGSEQYF. In DNA form, the CDR3 reads TGTGCCAGCAGCCCCCAACAGGGGTCGGAGCAGTACTTC.

The J gene is TRBJ2-3, the V gene TRBV6-5, with TRBD2 identical over 9 bases. Trimming at V came to 6 bases and at J to 6 bases, leaving 7 bases not matched to a gene. Germline-derived CDR1 and CDR2 are MNHEY and SVGAGI. The CDR3 is 14 amino acids. The CDR3: CASRLGLAIDTQYF. The CDR3 bases are TGTGCCAGCAGGCTAGGACTAGCGATCGATACGCAGTATTTT.